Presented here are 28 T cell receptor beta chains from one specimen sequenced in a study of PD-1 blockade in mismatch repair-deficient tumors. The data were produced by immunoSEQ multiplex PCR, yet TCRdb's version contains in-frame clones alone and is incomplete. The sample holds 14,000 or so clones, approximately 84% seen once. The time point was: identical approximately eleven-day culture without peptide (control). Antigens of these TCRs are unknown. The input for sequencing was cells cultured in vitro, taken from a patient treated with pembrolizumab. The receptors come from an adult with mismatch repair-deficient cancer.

The CDR3 region is CASSPSGLAGGLREQFF. DNA for the CDR3: TGTGCCAGCAGCCCCTCCGGGCTAGCGGGAGGCTTGAGAGAGCAGTTCTTC. The chain has TRBV14 and TRBJ2-1, with 11 bases lining up with TRBD2. The junction had 15 bases not matched to a gene; V was cut back by 4 bases and J by 10 bases. Germline CDR1 reads SGHDN; CDR2 reads FVKESK. The length of the CDR3 is 17 residues.

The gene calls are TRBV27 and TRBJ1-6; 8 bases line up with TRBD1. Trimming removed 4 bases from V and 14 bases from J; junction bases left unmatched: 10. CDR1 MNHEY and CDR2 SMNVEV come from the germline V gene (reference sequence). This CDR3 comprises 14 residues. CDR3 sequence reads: CASSWTGSVESLHF. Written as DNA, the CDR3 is TGTGCCAGCAGTTGGACAGGGTCCGTGGAGTCCCTCCACTTT.

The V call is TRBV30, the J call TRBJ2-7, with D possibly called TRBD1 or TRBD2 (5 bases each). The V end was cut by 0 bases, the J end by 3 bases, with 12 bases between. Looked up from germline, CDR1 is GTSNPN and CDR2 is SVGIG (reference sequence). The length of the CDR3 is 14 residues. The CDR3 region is CAWSVLGPNYEQYF. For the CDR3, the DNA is TGTGCCTGGAGTGTACTGGGACCCAACTACGAGCAGTACTTC.

CDR3: CAWRLLTGEYF. CDR3 nucleotides: TGTGCCTGGAGATTGTTGACGGGAGAGTACTTC. This chain uses TRBV30 with TRBJ2-7, with a weak D call TRBD2 (6 bases). Germline-derived CDR1 and CDR2 are GTSNPN and SVGIG (reference sequence). Trimming took off 3 bases at V and 11 bases at J, with 14 bases between the two ends. This CDR3 is built from 11 residues.

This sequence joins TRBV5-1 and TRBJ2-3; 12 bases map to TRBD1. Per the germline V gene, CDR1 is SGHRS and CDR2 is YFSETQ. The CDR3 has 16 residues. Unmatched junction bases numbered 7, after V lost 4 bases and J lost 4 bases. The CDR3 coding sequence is TGCGCCAGCAGCACCCCCGGGACAGGGGGCCCAGATACGCAGTATTTT. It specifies CASSTPGTGGPDTQYF.

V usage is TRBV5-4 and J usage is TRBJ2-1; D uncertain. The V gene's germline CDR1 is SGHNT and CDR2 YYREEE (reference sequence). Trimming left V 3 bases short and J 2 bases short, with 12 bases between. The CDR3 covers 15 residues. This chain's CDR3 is CASSSGPPPYNEQFF. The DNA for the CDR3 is TGTGCCAGCAGCTCGGGTCCGCCTCCCTACAATGAGCAGTTCTTC. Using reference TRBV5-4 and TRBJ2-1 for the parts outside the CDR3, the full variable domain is ETGVTQSPTHLIKTRGQQVTLRCSSQSGHNTVSWYQQALGQGPQFIFQYYREEENGRGNFPPRFSGLQFPNYSSELNVNALELDDSALYLCASSSGPPPYNEQFFGPGTRLTVL.

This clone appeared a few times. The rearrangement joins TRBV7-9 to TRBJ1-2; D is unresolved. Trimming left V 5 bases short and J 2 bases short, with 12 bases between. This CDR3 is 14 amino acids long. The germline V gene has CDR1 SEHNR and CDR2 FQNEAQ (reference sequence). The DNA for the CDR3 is TGTGCCAGCAGCGTACCAACTAAAAACTATGGCTACACCTTC. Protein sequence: CASSVPTKNYGYTF.

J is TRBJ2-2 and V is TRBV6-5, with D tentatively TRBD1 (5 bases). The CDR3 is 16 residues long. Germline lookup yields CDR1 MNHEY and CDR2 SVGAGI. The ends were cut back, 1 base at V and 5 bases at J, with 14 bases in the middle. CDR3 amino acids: CASSYLGAGPTGELFF. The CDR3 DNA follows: TGTGCCAGCAGTTACTTAGGGGCAGGGCCGACCGGGGAGCTGTTTTTT.

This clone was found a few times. CDR3 protein: CAWSVLSTAEAFF. CDR3 nucleotide sequence: TGTGCCTGGAGTGTACTCTCTACAGCCGAAGCTTTCTTT. V gene TRBV30 combines with J gene TRBJ1-1; D not certain. V was cut by 0 bases and J by 8 bases, with 13 bases left in between. The CDR3 length is 13 residues. CDR1 GTSNPN and CDR2 SVGIG come from the germline V gene (reference sequence).

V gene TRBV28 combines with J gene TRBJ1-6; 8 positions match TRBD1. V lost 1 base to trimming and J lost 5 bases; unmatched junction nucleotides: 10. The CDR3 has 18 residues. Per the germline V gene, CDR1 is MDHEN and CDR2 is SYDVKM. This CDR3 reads CASSLYQGALGNNSPLHF. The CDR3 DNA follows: TGTGCCAGCAGTTTATACCAGGGGGCGCTTGGAAATAATTCACCCCTCCACTTT.

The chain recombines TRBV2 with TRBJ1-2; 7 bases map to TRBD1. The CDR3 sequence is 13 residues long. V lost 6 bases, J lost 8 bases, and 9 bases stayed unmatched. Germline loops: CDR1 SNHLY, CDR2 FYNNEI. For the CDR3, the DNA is TGTGCCAGCAGAATTCATCTCAGGGGGGGCTACACCTTC. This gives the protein CASRIHLRGGYTF.

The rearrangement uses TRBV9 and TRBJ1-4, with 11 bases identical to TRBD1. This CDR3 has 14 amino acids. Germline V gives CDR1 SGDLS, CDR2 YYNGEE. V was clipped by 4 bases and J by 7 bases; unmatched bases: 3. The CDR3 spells CASSRDRGIEKLFF. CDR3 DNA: TGTGCCAGCAGCAGGGACAGGGGGATTGAAAAACTGTTTTTT.

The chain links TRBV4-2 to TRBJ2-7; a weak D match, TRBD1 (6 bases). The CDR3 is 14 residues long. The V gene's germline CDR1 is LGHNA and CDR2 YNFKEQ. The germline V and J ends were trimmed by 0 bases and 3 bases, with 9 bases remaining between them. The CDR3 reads CASSQDLGHYEQYF. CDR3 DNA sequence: TGTGCCAGCAGCCAAGATCTGGGACACTACGAGCAGTACTTC.

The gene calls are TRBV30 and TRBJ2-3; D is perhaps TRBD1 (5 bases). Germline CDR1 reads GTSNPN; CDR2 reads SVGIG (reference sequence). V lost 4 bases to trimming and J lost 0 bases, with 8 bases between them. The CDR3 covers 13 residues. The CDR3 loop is CAWKTASTDTQYF. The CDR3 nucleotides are TGTGCCTGGAAGACAGCTAGCACAGATACGCAGTATTTT.

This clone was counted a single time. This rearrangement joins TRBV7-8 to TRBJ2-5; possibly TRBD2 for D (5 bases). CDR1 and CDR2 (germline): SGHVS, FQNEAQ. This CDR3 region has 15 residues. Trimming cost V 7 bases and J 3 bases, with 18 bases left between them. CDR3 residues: CASKLARLKEETQYF. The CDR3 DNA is TGTGCCAGCAAATTAGCGAGATTAAAAGAAGAGACCCAGTACTTC.

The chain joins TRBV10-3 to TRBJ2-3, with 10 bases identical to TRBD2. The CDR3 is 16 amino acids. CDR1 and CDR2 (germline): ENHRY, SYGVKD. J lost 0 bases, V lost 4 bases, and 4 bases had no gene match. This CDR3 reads CAISVSAGGSTDTQYF. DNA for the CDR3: TGTGCCATCAGTGTATCAGCGGGAGGGAGCACAGATACGCAGTATTTT.

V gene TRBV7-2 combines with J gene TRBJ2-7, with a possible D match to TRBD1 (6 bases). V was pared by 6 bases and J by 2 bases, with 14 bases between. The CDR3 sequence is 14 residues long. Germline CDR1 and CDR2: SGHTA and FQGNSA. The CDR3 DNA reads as TGTGCCAGCAGTCGGGACAATACCGCCTACGAGCAGTACTTC. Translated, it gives CASSRDNTAYEQYF.

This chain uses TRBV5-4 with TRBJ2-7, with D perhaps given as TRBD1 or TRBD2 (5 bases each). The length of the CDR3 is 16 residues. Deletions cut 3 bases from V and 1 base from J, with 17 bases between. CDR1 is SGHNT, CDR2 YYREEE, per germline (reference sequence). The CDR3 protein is CASSSEPTGRSYEQYF. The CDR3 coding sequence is TGTGCCAGCAGCTCCGAACCCACGGGACGGTCCTACGAGCAGTACTTC. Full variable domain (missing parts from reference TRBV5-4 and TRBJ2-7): ETGVTQSPTHLIKTRGQQVTLRCSSQSGHNTVSWYQQALGQGPQFIFQYYREEENGRGNFPPRFSGLQFPNYSSELNVNALELDDSALYLCASSSEPTGRSYEQYFGPGTRLTVT.

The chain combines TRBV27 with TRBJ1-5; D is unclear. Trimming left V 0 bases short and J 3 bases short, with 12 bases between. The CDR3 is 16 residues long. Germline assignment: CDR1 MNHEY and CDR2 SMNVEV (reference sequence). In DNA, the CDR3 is TGTGCCAGCAGTTTATCGATGGCAGACTACAATCAGCCCCAGCATTTT. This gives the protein CASSLSMADYNQPQHF.

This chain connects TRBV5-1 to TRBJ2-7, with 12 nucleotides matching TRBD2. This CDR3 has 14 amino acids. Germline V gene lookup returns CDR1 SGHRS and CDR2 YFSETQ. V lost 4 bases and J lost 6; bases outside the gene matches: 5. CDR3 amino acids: CASSPLAGGIEQYF. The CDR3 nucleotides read TGCGCCAGCAGCCCCCTAGCGGGAGGGATCGAGCAGTACTTC.

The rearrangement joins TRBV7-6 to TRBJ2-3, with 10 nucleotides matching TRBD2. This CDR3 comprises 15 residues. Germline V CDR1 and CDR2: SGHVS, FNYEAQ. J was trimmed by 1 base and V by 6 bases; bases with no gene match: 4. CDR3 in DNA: TGTGCCAGCAGTCCTACTAGCGGGGGCACAGATACGCAGTATTTT. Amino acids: CASSPTSGGTDTQYF. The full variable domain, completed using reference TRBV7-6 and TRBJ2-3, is GAGVSQSPRYKVTKRGQDVALRCDPISGHVSLYWYRQALGQGPEFLTYFNYEAQQDKSGLPNDRFSAERPEGSISTLTIQRTEQRDSAMYRCASSPTSGGTDTQYFGPGTRLTVL.

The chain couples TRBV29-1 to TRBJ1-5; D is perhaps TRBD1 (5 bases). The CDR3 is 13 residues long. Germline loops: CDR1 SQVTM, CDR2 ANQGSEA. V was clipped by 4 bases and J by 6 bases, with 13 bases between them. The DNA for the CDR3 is TGCAGCGTTGGATGGGGCAGAAGTCAGCCCCAGCATTTT. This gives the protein CSVGWGRSQPQHF.

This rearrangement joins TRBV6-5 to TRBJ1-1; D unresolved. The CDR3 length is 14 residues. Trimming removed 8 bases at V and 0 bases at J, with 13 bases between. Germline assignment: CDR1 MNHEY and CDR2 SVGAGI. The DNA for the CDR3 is TGTGCCAGCGGTCCGGGCATCATGAACACTGAAGCTTTCTTT. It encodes CASGPGIMNTEAFF.

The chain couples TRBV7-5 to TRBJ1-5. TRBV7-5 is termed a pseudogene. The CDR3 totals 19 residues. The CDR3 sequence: CVRSRIFREEGYSNQPQHF. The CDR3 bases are TGTGTCAGAAGCCGCATTTTCAGGGAAGAGGGGTATAGCAATCAGCCCCAGCATTTT.

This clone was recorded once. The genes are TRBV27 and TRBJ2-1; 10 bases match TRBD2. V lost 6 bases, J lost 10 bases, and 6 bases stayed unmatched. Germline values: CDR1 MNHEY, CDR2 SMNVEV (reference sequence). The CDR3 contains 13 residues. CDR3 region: CASRPGLASEQFF. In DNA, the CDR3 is TGTGCCAGCAGGCCGGGACTAGCGAGCGAGCAGTTCTTC.

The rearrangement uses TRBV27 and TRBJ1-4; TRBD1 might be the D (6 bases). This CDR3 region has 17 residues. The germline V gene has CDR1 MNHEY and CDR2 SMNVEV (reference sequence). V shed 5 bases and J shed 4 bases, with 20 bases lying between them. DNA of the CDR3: TGTGCCAGCAGTCCGATCGGGGGCCAGGGCGGTAATGAAAAACTGTTTTTT. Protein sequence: CASSPIGGQGGNEKLFF.

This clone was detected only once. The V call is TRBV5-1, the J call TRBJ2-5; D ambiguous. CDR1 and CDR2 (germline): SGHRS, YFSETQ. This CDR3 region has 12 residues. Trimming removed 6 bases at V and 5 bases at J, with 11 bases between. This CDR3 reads CASNPGWETQYF. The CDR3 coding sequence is TGCGCCAGCAATCCGGGTTGGGAGACCCAGTACTTC.

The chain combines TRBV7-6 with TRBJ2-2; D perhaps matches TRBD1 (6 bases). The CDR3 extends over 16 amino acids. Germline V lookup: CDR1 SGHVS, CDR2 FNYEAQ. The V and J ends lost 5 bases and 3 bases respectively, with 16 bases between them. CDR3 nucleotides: TGTGCCAGCAGCGCGAACAGGGTACGGGACACCGGGGAGCTGTTTTTT. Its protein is CASSANRVRDTGELFF.